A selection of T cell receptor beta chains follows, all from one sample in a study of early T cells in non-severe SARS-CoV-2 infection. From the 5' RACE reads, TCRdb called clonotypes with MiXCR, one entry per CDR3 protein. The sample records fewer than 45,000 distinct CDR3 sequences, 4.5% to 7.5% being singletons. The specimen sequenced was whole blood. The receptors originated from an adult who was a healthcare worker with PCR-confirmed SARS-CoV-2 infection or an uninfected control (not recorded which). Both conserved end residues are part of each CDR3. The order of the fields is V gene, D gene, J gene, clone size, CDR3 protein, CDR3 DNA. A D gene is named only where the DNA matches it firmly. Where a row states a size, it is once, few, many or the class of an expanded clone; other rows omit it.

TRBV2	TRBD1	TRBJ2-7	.	CASTMTGVGEQYF	TGTGCCAGCACAATGACAGGGGTTGGCGAGCAGTACTTC
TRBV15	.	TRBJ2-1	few	CATSARGPADNEQFF	TGTGCCACCAGCGCCCGTGGGCCCGCCGACAATGAGCAGTTCTTC
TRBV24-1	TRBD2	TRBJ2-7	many	CATSDSVSGRRSEQYF	TGTGCCACCAGTGATTCGGTCAGCGGGAGAAGGAGCGAGCAGTACTTC
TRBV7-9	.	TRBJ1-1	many	CASSVGANTEAFF	TGTGCCAGCAGCGTAGGCGCGAACACTGAAGCTTTCTTT
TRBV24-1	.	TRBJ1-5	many	CATSDFGEQPQHF	TGTGCCACCAGTGATTTCGGGGAGCAGCCCCAGCATTTT
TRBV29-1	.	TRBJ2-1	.	CSVEVDEQFF	TGCAGCGTTGAAGTGGATGAGCAGTTCTTC
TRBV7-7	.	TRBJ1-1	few	CASSLNRDTEAFF	TGTGCCAGCAGCTTAAATAGGGACACTGAAGCTTTCTTT
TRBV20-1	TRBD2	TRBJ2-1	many	CSALSAGGPGEQFF	TGCAGTGCTCTCTCCGCGGGGGGGCCCGGGGAGCAGTTCTTC
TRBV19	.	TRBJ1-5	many	CASSIDSSGQPQHF	TGTGCCAGTAGTATTGACAGTTCTGGCCAGCCCCAGCATTTT
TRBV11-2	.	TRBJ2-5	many	CASSPRIILRQETQYF	TGTGCCAGCAGCCCACGCATAATATTGAGGCAAGAGACCCAGTACTTC
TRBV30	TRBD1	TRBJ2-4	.	CAWSFGTVLAKNIQYF	TGTGCCTGGAGTTTCGGGACAGTACTAGCCAAAAACATTCAGTACTTC
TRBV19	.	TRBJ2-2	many	CASSIWRGGTGELFF	TGTGCCAGTAGTATATGGCGAGGCGGCACCGGGGAGCTGTTTTTT
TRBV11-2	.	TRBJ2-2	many	CASSGRGSAWAGELFF	TGTGCCAGCAGCGGGCGGGGCAGCGCTTGGGCCGGGGAGCTGTTTTTT
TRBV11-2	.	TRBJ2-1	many	CASSLTGRINEQFF	TGTGCCAGCAGCTTAACGGGGCGAATCAATGAGCAGTTCTTC
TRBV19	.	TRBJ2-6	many	CASSIGSSGANVLTF	TGTGCCAGTAGTATCGGCAGCTCTGGGGCCAACGTCCTGACTTTC
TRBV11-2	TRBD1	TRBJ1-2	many	CASGHRGLGGYTF	TGTGCCAGCGGCCACAGGGGGCTCGGTGGCTACACCTTC
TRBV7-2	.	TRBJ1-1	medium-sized	CASSPDNPVEAFF	TGTGCCAGCAGCCCCGACAACCCCGTTGAAGCTTTCTTT
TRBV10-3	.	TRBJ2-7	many	CAISEGHPSSYEQYF	TGTGCCATCAGTGAGGGTCACCCGAGCTCCTACGAGCAGTACTTC
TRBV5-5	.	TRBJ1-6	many	CASSPRREDSPLHF	TGTGCCAGCAGCCCCCGGCGCGAGGATTCACCCCTCCACTTT
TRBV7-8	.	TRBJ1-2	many	CASSLRSSNYGYTF	TGTGCCAGCAGCTTAAGAAGTTCTAACTATGGCTACACCTTC
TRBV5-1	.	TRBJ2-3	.	CASHRDPLATDTQYF	TGCGCCTCCCACCGGGACCCTCTAGCAACAGATACGCAGTATTTT
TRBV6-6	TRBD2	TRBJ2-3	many	CASSYSLAETTDTQYF	TGTGCCAGCAGTTACTCACTAGCGGAGACCACAGATACGCAGTATTTT
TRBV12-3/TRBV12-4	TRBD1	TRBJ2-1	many	CASSPRQGAINEQFF	TGTGCCAGCAGTCCACGACAGGGGGCGATCAATGAGCAGTTCTTC
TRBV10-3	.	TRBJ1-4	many	CAISESLTQMGEKLFF	TGTGCCATCAGTGAGTCGTTGACGCAAATGGGTGAAAAACTGTTTTTT
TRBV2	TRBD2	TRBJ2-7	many	CASASGSPYEQYF	TGTGCCAGTGCTAGCGGTTCTCCCTACGAGCAGTACTTC
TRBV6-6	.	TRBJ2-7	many	CASSPNRVRLEQYF	TGTGCCAGCAGTCCCAACAGGGTTAGGCTCGAGCAGTACTTC
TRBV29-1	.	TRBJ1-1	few	CSAAGGATEAFF	TGCAGCGCCGCGGGAGGGGCCACTGAAGCTTTCTTT
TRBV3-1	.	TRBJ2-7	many	CASSQGTGAYYEQYF	TGTGCCAGCAGCCAAGGGACTGGGGCGTACTACGAGCAGTACTTC
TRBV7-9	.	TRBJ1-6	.	CASTLGRGSYNSPLHF	TGTGCCAGCACCCTGGGGAGGGGGTCCTATAATTCACCCCTCCACTTT
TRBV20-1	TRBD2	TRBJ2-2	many	CSARPSGLTGELFF	TGCAGTGCGAGGCCTAGCGGCCTCACCGGGGAGCTGTTTTTT
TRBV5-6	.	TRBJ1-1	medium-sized	CASSSGNTEAFF	TGTGCCAGCAGTTCAGGGAACACTGAAGCTTTCTTT
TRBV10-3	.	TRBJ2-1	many	CAISERGVRNNEQFF	TGTGCCATCAGTGAAAGGGGGGTCAGGAACAATGAGCAGTTCTTC
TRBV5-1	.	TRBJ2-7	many	CASSLGSGGVYEQYF	TGCGCCAGCAGCTTGGGTTCGGGGGGCGTCTACGAGCAGTACTTC
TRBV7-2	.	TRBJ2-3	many	CASSPGIGPRGADTQYF	TGTGCCAGCAGCCCAGGCATTGGACCCAGAGGGGCAGATACGCAGTATTTT
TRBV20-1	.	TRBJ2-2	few	CSAQGRAGELFF	TGCAGTGCTCAGGGCCGAGCCGGGGAGCTGTTTTTT
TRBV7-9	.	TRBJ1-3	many	CASSLFAGGSGNTIYF	TGTGCCAGCAGCTTATTCGCGGGGGGCAGCGGAAACACCATATATTTT
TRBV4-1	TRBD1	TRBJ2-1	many	CASSPQQGLDEQFF	TGCGCCAGCAGCCCACAACAGGGGCTCGATGAGCAGTTCTTC
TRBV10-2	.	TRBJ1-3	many	CASSEAGAIRNTIYF	TGCGCCAGCAGTGAGGCGGGGGCGATTCGAAACACCATATATTTT
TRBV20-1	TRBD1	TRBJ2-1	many	CSAASPDRAYNEQFF	TGCAGTGCAGCCAGCCCCGACAGGGCCTACAATGAGCAGTTCTTC
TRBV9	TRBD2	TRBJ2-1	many	CASSGGAGDNEQFF	TGTGCCAGCAGCGGCGGGGCGGGAGACAATGAGCAGTTCTTC
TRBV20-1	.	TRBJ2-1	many	CSASPSYNEQFF	TGCAGTGCTAGCCCCTCCTACAATGAGCAGTTCTTC
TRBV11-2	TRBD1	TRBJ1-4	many	CASSEYQGALNEKLFF	TGTGCCAGCAGCGAATACCAGGGGGCGCTTAATGAAAAACTGTTTTTT
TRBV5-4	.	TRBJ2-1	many	CASSKGPPDSYNEQFF	TGTGCCAGCAGTAAGGGACCTCCTGACTCCTACAATGAGCAGTTCTTC
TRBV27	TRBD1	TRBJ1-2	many	CASSTQGGNYGYTF	TGTGCCAGCAGTACACAGGGGGGTAACTATGGCTACACCTTC
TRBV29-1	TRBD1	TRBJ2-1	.	CSVGGQGGEQFF	TGCAGCGTTGGGGGACAGGGCGGTGAGCAGTTCTTC
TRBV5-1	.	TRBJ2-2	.	CASSLKETLGELFF	TGCGCCAGCAGCCTTAAAGAGACCCTCGGGGAGCTGTTTTTT
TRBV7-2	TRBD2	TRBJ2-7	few	CASSLPTSGGRSSYEQYF	TGTGCCAGCAGCCTACCGACTAGCGGGGGCCGTAGCTCCTACGAGCAGTACTTC
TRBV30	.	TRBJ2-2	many	CAWSVGTNTGELFF	TGTGCCTGGAGTGTTGGAACGAACACCGGGGAGCTGTTTTTT
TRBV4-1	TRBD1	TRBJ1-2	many	CASSQVGTGDYGYTF	TGCGCCAGCAGCCAAGTCGGGACAGGAGACTATGGCTACACCTTC
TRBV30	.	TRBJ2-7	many	CAWRGRDRSYEQYF	TGTGCCTGGAGAGGGCGGGACCGCTCCTACGAGCAGTACTTC
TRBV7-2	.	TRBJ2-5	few	CASSLDRKETQYF	TGTGCCAGCAGCTTAGACAGGAAAGAGACCCAGTACTTC
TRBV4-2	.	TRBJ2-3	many	CASSQAESTQYF	TGTGCCAGCAGCCAAGCGGAGAGTACGCAGTATTTT
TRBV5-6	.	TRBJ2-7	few	CASSLQASYEQYF	TGTGCCAGCAGCTTGCAGGCCTCCTACGAGCAGTACTTC
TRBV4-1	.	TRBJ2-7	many	CASSQDPVYEQYF	TGCGCCAGCAGCCAAGATCCCGTCTACGAGCAGTACTTC
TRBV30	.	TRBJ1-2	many	CAWRKGREDGYTF	TGTGCCTGGAGAAAGGGCCGAGAGGATGGCTACACCTTC